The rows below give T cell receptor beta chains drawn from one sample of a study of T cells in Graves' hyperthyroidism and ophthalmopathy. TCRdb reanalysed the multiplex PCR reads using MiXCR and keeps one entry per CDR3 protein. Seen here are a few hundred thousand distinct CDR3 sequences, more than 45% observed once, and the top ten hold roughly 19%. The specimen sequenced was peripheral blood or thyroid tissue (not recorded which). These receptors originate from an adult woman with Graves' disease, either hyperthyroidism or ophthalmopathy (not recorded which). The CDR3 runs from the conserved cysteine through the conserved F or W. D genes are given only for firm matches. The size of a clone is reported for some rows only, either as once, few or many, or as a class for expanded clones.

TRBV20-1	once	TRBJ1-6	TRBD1	TGCAGTGCCGTTCCGGGACAGGGTGAATGGTCACCCCTCCACTTT	CSAVPGQGEWSPLHF
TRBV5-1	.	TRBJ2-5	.	TGCGCCAGCAGCTACAGGGAGGCCCCGTACTTC	CASSYREAPYF
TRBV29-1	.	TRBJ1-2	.	TGCAGCGCAGACGACAGTTATGGCTACACCTTC	CSADDSYGYTF
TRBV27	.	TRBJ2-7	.	TGTGCCAGCAGATACAGGGGGGGGTCCGAGCAGTACTTC	CASRYRGGSEQYF
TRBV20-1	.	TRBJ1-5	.	TGCAGTGCTGGGAGGTGGGATAGCAATCAGCCCCAGCATTTT	CSAGRWDSNQPQHF
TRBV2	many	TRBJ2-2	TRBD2	TGTGCCAGCAGTGTCCTAGCGGGAGGTAGCGGTCTCGGGGAGCTGTTTTTT	CASSVLAGGSGLGELFF
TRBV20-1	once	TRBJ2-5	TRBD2	TGCAGTGCCAGCAGCCAGACTAGCGGGATTTCGGAGACCCAGTACTTC	CSASSQTSGISETQYF
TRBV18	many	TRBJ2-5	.	TGTGCCAGCTCTCCATCAGGGGAGAGGGAGACCCAGTACTTC	CASSPSGERETQYF
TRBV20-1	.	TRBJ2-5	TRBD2	TGCAGTGCTAGAGATCAGGGAGGGATCAAAGCCCAGTACTTC	CSARDQGGIKAQYF
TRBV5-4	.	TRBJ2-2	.	TGTGCCAGCAGCTCCCAAAATGGGGCGAACACCGGGGAGCTGTCTTGG	CASSSQNGANTGELSW
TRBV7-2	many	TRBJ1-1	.	TGTGCCAGCAGCTCTCCCTTTCGCACTGAAGCTTTCTTT	CASSSPFRTEAFF
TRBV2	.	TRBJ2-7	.	TGTGCCAGCAGTGGAGGATTGGTCCGAGACGAGCAGTACTTC	CASSGGLVRDEQYF
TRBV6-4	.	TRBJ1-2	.	TGTGCCAGCAGTGACCCCGGTTATAACTATGGCTACACCTTC	CASSDPGYNYGYTF
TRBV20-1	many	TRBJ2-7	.	TGCAGTGCTAGAGGGGGGGCAGCTTACGAGCAGTACTTC	CSARGGAAYEQYF
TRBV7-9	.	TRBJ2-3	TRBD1	TGTGCCAGCAGCTTTTGGACAGGGACAGAAACACGGTGGTATTTT	CASSFWTGTETRWYF
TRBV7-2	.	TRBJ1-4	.	TGTGCCAGCAGCCAATATGCAACTAATGAAAAACTGTTTTTT	CASSQYATNEKLFF
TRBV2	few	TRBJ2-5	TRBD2	TGTGCCAGCAGTGCGCGAACTTCGCGGGGGGGAGAGACCCAGTACTTC	CASSARTSRGGETQYF
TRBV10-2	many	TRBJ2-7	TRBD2	TGCGCCAGCAAACTAGCGGGAGGGCCAGGATACGAGCAGTACTTC	CASKLAGGPGYEQYF
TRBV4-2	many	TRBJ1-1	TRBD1	TGTGCCAGCAGCCACGATGGGACAGACACTGAAGCTTTCTTT	CASSHDGTDTEAFF
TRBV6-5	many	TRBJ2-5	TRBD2	TGTGCCAGCAGTCGAGGAGGCCCGGGGGGTACGGGGGAGACCCAGTACTTC	CASSRGGPGGTGETQYF
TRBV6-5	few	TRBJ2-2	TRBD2	TGTGCCAGCGGACAACCGGGACTAGCCATCACCGGGGAGCTGTTTTTT	CASGQPGLAITGELFF
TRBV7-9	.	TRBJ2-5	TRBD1	TGTGCCAGCAGCTTACGGACAGGGTTGGCTCCAGAGACCCAGTACTTC	CASSLRTGLAPETQYF
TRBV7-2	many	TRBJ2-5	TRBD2	TGTGCCAGCAGCTTAGGGTTTAGCGGGCAAGAGACCCAGTACTTC	CASSLGFSGQETQYF